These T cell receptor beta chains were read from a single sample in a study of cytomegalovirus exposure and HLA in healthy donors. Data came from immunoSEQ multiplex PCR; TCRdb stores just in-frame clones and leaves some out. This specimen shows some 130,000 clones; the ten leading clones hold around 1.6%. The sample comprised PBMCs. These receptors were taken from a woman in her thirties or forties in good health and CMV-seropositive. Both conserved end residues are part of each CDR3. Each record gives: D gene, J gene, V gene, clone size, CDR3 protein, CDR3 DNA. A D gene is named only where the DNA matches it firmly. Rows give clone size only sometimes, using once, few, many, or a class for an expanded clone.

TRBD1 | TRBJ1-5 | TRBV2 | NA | CASSGGQGHMAQHF | TGTGCCAGCAGTGGCGGACAGGGACATATGGCCCAGCATTTT
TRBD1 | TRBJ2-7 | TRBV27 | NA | CASSYRQGAQEQYF | TGTGCCAGCAGTTACCGACAGGGGGCGCAGGAGCAGTACTTC
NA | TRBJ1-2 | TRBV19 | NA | CASSIPRVHGYTF | TGTGCCAGTAGTATCCCCCGGGTCCATGGCTACACCTTC
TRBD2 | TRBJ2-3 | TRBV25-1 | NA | CASTAPRELAENTQYF | TGTGCCAGCACCGCCCCCCGTGAACTAGCGGAGAATACGCAGTATTTT
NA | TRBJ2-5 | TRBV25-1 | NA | CASSPRDSHQETQYF | TGTGCCAGCAGCCCCCGGGACTCTCACCAAGAGACCCAGTACTTC
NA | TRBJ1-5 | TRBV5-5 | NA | CASSPRGGTVNQPQHF | TGTGCCAGCAGCCCCAGGGGAGGGACGGTCAATCAGCCCCAGCATTTT
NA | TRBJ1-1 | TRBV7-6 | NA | CASSRTGRGTEAFF | TGTGCCAGCAGCCGGACGGGACGGGGGACTGAAGCTTTCTTT
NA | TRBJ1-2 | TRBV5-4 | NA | CASSGVVAGSAGYTF | TGTGCCAGCAGCGGTGTCGTTGCAGGGTCGGCTGGCTACACCTTC
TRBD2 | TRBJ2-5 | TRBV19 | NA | CASSSWTSGQETQYF | TGTGCCAGTAGTTCATGGACTAGCGGCCAAGAGACCCAGTACTTC
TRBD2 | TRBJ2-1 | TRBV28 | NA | CASSLLAGHNEQFF | TGTGCCAGCAGTTTGCTAGCGGGACACAATGAGCAGTTCTTC
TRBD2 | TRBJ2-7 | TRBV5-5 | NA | CASSLTSGLYEQYF | TGTGCCAGCAGTTTGACTAGCGGATTATACGAGCAGTACTTC
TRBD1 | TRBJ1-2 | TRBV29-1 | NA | CSGDRGLESYTF | TGCAGCGGTGACAGGGGGCTCGAAAGCTACACCTTC
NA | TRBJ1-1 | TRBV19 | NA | CASRHRQYMNTEAFF | TGTGCCAGTAGACACCGACAGTACATGAACACTGAAGCTTTCTTT
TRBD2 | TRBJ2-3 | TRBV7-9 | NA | CASSGLAGGKDTQYF | TGTGCCAGCAGCGGGCTAGCGGGAGGAAAAGATACGCAGTATTTT
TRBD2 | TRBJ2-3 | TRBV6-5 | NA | CASSYVAGFPDTQYF | TGTGCCAGCAGTTATGTAGCGGGTTTTCCAGATACGCAGTATTTT
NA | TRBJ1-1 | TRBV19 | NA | CASVGGNTEAFF | TGTGCCAGCGTCGGTGGGAACACTGAAGCTTTCTTT
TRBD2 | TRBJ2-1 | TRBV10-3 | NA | CAISEYGGSVSLSSYNEQFF | TGTGCCATCAGTGAGTACGGCGGGAGTGTCAGCCTGAGCTCCTACAATGAGCAGTTCTTC
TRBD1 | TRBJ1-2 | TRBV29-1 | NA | CSVEDRGSGTGGNGYTF | TGCAGCGTTGAGGATCGGGGGTCCGGGACAGGGGGTAACGGCTACACCTTC
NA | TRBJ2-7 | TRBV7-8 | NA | CASSLRYTSVEQYF | TGTGCCAGCAGCTTAAGGTACACCAGCGTTGAGCAGTACTTC
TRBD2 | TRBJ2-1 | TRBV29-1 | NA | CSVERTSGTGSEQFF | TGCAGCGTTGAAAGGACTAGCGGTACGGGGAGTGAGCAGTTCTTC
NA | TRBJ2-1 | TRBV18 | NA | CASSQVTPNPYNEQFF | TGTGCCAGCTCACAGGTGACACCCAATCCTTACAATGAGCAGTTCTTC
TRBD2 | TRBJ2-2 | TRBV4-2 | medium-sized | CASSQEEASGRLNTGELFF | TGTGCCAGCAGCCAAGAAGAGGCTAGCGGGAGGTTGAACACCGGGGAGCTGTTTTTT
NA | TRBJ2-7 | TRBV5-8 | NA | CASSSGIYEQYF | TGTGCCAGCAGCTCGGGAATTTACGAGCAGTACTTC
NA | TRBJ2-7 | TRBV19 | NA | CASSPSYLEFQEQYF | TGTGCCAGTAGTCCCTCATATCTCGAGTTTCAAGAGCAGTACTTC
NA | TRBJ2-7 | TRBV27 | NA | CASSLGGGGSYEQYF | TGTGCCAGCAGTTTAGGAGGGGGGGGTTCCTACGAGCAGTACTTC
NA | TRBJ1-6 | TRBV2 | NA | CASSDRVGNSPLHF | TGTGCCAGCAGTGACAGGGTTGGTAATTCACCCCTCCACTTT
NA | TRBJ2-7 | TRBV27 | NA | CASSWRRDGSYEQYF | TGTGCCAGCAGCTGGCGGAGGGACGGCTCCTACGAGCAGTACTTC
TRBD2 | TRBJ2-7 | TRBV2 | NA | CASSLTSGRTNEQYF | TGTGCCAGCAGCCTTACTAGCGGGAGAACGAACGAGCAGTACTTC
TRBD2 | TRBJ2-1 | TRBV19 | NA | CASSIEGTSGNNEQFF | TGTGCCAGTAGTATAGAGGGGACTAGCGGGAACAATGAGCAGTTCTTC
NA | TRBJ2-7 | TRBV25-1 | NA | CASSVTYEQYF | TGTGCCAGCAGTGTAACCTACGAGCAGTACTTC
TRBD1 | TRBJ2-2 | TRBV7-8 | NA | CASSGHRGNTGELFF | TGTGCCAGCAGCGGACACAGGGGAAACACCGGGGAGCTGTTTTTT
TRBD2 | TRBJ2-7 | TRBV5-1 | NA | CASSYSGGQAEQYF | TGCGCCAGCAGCTATAGCGGGGGCCAAGCCGAGCAGTACTTC
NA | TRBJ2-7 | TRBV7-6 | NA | CASSLGQDGWSSYEQYF | TGTGCCAGCAGCTTAGGACAGGACGGTTGGAGCTCCTACGAGCAGTACTTC
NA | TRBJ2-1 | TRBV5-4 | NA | CASSLPMSYNEQFF | TGTGCCAGCAGCCTCCCTATGTCCTACAATGAGCAGTTCTTC
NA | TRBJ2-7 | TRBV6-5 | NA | CASSYAGAGPEQYF | TGTGCCAGCAGTTACGCGGGTGCGGGCCCCGAGCAGTACTTC
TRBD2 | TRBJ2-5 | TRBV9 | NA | CASSLSGSGSAETQYF | TGTGCCAGCAGCCTCAGTGGGAGCGGGAGTGCCGAGACCCAGTACTTC
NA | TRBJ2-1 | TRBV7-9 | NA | CASSPRSGRSYNEQFF | TGTGCCAGCAGCCCGCGATCAGGGAGGTCCTACAATGAGCAGTTCTTC
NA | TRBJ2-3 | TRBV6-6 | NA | CASSYFRGADGDTQYF | TGTGCCAGCAGTTACTTCCGGGGGGCGGATGGAGATACGCAGTATTTT
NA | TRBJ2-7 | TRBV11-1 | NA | CASSSLGVNEQYF | TGTGCCAGCAGCTCCCTCGGAGTAAACGAGCAGTACTTC
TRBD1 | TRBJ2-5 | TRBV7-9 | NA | CASSARGRTGEGETQYF | TGTGCCAGCAGCGCCAGGGGGAGGACAGGGGAGGGAGAGACCCAGTACTTC
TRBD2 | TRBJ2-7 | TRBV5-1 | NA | CASSLETSGTYEQYF | TGCGCCAGCAGCTTGGAAACTAGCGGCACCTACGAGCAGTACTTC
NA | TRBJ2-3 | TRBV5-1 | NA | CASSLQSTDTQYF | TGCGCCAGCAGCTTGCAAAGCACAGATACGCAGTATTTT
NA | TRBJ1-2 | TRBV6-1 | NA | CASSDRQKFYGYTF | TGTGCCAGCAGTGATCGACAGAAGTTCTATGGCTACACCTTC
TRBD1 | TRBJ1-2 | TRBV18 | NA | CASSPPGQVEGYTF | TGTGCCAGCTCACCCCCGGGACAGGTTGAAGGCTACACCTTC
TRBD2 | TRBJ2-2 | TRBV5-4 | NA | CASSPLGGSSNTGELFF | TGTGCCAGCAGCCCCTTGGGAGGGTCTTCGAACACCGGGGAGCTGTTTTTT